This T cell receptor (beta chain) was found in a study of blood T cell repertoires in COVID-19. As processed by the authors: From reference gene primer amplification, estimates of nucleated cell counts were derived. Sequenced by immunoSEQ multiplex PCR; TCRdb stores in-frame clones only, minus some. V and J calls and clone size are those listed in that table; D and trimming were worked out from the DNA. This sample carries 250,000 to 350,000 clones, over 75% of them seen once, and the ten largest clones take 9.5% to 15%. The CDR3 is 13 amino acids. Trimming removed 6 bases from V and 6 bases from J, with 11 bases in between. Per germline, CDR1 LNHNV and CDR2 YYDKDF (reference sequence).

This clonotype was sampled from a woman aged 55 to 70 with acute or convalescent COVID-19. The gene calls are TRBV15 and TRBJ2-2, with D perhaps matching TRBD2 (5 bases). The material sequenced was peripheral blood. The CDR3 region has the DNA TGTGCCACCAGTCGGAGGCCCGCCGGGGAGCTGTTTTTT. Residues: CATSRRPAGELFF.